A single sample gave rise to the 31 T cell receptor beta chains below, sequenced in a study of T cells after yellow fever vaccination. TCRdb analysed the 5' RACE reads with MiXCR anew, one entry per CDR3 protein. The table shows 500,000 to 650,000 distinct CDR3 sequences, with about 12% occurring only once. The source material was PBMCs, sampled on the day of the yellow fever booster vaccination. Receptors originate from a man aged 25-40 years who received the YFV17D yellow fever vaccine.

The V gene is TRBV6-2 or TRBV6-3, the J gene TRBJ2-1, with TRBD1 identical over 12 bases. The CDR3 sequence is 16 residues long. Losses at the gene ends were 5 bases for V and 2 bases for J; bases not matched to a gene: 4. Germline V gene data show CDR1 as MNHEY and CDR2 as SVGEGT. CDR3 DNA sequence: TGTGCCAGCAGTCGCCGGGACAGGGGGCCCTACAATGAGCAGTTCTTC. This translates into CASSRRDRGPYNEQFF.

This clonotype was counted between two and nine times. The gene calls are TRBV29-1 and TRBJ2-7; 10 nucleotides line up with TRBD2. Trimming cost V 4 bases and J 0 bases; bases outside gene matches: 9. The CDR3 consists of 16 residues. Germline lookup yields CDR1 SQVTM and CDR2 ANQGSEA. The CDR3 is CSVGSSGRSSSYEQYF. CDR3 sequence (DNA): TGCAGCGTTGGGAGTAGCGGGAGGTCGAGCTCCTACGAGCAGTACTTC.

This clonotype came up a few times. V usage is TRBV29-1 and J usage is TRBJ2-5; D call uncertain. Germline V gives CDR1 SQVTM, CDR2 ANQGSEA. Deletions cut 7 bases from V and 5 bases from J, with 8 bases between. CDR3 length: 10 residues. The CDR3 protein is CSARMETQYF. For the CDR3, the DNA is TGCAGCGCCCGTATGGAGACCCAGTACTTC. Supplemented by reference TRBV29-1 and TRBJ2-5, the full variable domain reads SAVISQKPSRDICQRGTSLTIQCQVDSQVTMMFWYRQQPGQSLTLIATANQGSEATYESGFVIDKFPISRPNLTFSTLTVSNMSPEDSSIYLCSARMETQYFGPGTRLLVL.

There are a few counts of this clonotype. V usage is TRBV7-9 and J usage is TRBJ2-3, with D perhaps matching TRBD2 (6 bases). Germline CDR1 is SEHNR and CDR2 is FQNEAQ (reference sequence). This CDR3 has 16 amino acids. Trimming took 3 bases from V and 0 from J, leaving 13 bases between them. CDR3 sequence: CASSFSFSGSTDTQYF. The CDR3 nucleotides are TGTGCCAGCAGCTTTTCCTTTAGCGGTAGCACAGATACGCAGTATTTT.

The chain employs TRBV11-1 and TRBJ2-4, with 7 bases identical to TRBD1. With V trimmed by 5 bases and J by 9 bases, 7 bases remained unmatched. The CDR3 sequence is 13 residues long. Germline V gene lookup returns CDR1 SGHAT and CDR2 FQDESV (reference sequence). The CDR3 region is CASSPQTGSIQYF. DNA for the CDR3: TGTGCCAGCAGCCCACAGACAGGGAGCATTCAGTACTTC.

In regard to this clonotype: A much larger clonotype is one base distant, so this may be a read error. The chain is built from TRBV20-1 and TRBJ2-5, with D unresolved. The CDR3 runs 14 residues. The germline V gene encodes CDR1 DFQATT and CDR2 SNEGSKA (reference sequence). CDR3 in amino acids: CCATDDSPQETQYF. CDR3 bases: TGCTGTGCTACCGATGATTCCCCACAAGAGACCCAGTACTTC.

The chain couples TRBV4-3 to TRBJ2-5, with D possibly matching TRBD1 (6 bases). Germline V gives CDR1 LGHNA, CDR2 YSLEER. The CDR3 is made up of 14 amino acids. V lost 0 bases to trimming and J lost 5 bases, with 10 bases between them. Written as DNA, the CDR3 is TGCGCCAGCAGCCAAGAAGCGAGGGGGGAGACCCAGTACTTC. This gives the protein CASSQEARGETQYF.

This clonotype was detected only a few times. Just one base apart from a much larger clone, this may be a read error. The chain links TRBV25-1 to TRBJ2-3, with 8 bases identical to TRBD1. Germline-derived CDR1 and CDR2 are MGHDK and SYGVNS. This CDR3 spans 13 amino acids. The V segment lost 6 bases and the J segment 3 bases; nucleotides outside the gene matches: 2. The CDR3 region is CASRTGETDTQYF. CDR3 nucleotides: TGTGCCAGCAGGACAGGGGAGACAGATACGCAGTATTTT.

This clonotype came up a few times. The chain uses TRBV24-1 and TRBJ1-5, with D uncertain. V shed 4 bases and J shed 4 bases, with 4 bases lying between them. Germline values: CDR1 KGHDR, CDR2 SFDVKD. This CDR3 comprises 12 residues. Written as DNA, the CDR3 is TGTGCCACCAGTGAGGGGAATCAGCCCCAGCATTTT. Protein product: CATSEGNQPQHF.

This chain uses TRBV14 with TRBJ2-7; D tentatively fits TRBD1 or TRBD2 (5 bases each). Trimming left V 6 bases short and J 3 bases short, with 18 bases between. The CDR3 extends over 15 amino acids. Germline values: CDR1 SGHDN, CDR2 FVKESK. The CDR3 bases are TGTGCCAGCAGTCAATTGGGACGGGAAGACTACGAGCAGTACTTC. It is translated as CASSQLGREDYEQYF. Using reference TRBV14 and TRBJ2-7 for the parts outside the CDR3, the full variable domain is EAGVTQFPSHSVIEKGQTVTLRCDPISGHDNLYWYRRVMGKEIKFLLHFVKESKQDESGMPNNRFLAERTGGTYSTLKVQPAELEDSGVYFCASSQLGREDYEQYFGPGTRLTVT.

The chain couples TRBV20-1 to TRBJ2-1; 14 bases are shared with TRBD2. CDR3 length: 16 residues. From germline, CDR1 is DFQATT and CDR2 SNEGSKA (reference sequence). Trimming at V came to 8 bases and at J to 9 bases, leaving 15 bases not matched to a gene. The CDR3 nucleotides are TGCAGTCAACACCCCAGGGGACTAGCGGGAGAGGTTGAGCAGTTCTTC. As protein: CSQHPRGLAGEVEQFF.

Only a few counts were recorded for this clonotype. This chain joins TRBV5-1 and TRBJ2-7, with 13 bases that match TRBD2. Germline-derived CDR1 and CDR2 are SGHRS and YFSETQ. The CDR3 consists of 15 residues. Trimming removed 4 bases from V and 5 bases from J; junction bases left unmatched: 6. The CDR3 DNA follows: TGCGCCAGCAGCACCTGGACTAGCGGGAGAGACGAGCAGTACTTC. It specifies CASSTWTSGRDEQYF.

This clonotype was counted a few times. This sequence joins TRBV6-1 and TRBJ2-5; 13 bases are a match to TRBD2. This CDR3 has 16 residues. After removal of 5 bases from V and 4 bases from J, the junction contained 7 bases not matched to a gene. Germline V lookup: CDR1 MNHNS, CDR2 SASEGT. The CDR3 loop reads CASSPTRTSGRETQYF. CDR3 DNA sequence: TGTGCCAGCAGTCCGACACGGACTAGCGGGAGAGAGACCCAGTACTTC.

This chain connects TRBV11-2 to TRBJ2-1; D is perhaps TRBD2 (5 bases). Per germline, CDR1 SGHAT and CDR2 FQNNGV. The CDR3 is 18 residues long. Trimming pared 5 bases from V and 4 bases from J, leaving 24 bases between. The CDR3: CASSPPEGARASYNEQFF. For the CDR3, the DNA is TGTGCCAGCAGCCCCCCCGAGGGAGCTAGGGCTTCTTACAATGAGCAGTTCTTC.

This clonotype was seen a handful of times. The chain uses TRBV11-2 and TRBJ2-5; 7 bases agree with TRBD1. Germline values: CDR1 SGHAT, CDR2 FQNNGV. This CDR3 comprises 14 residues. The V segment lost 6 bases and the J segment 5 bases; nucleotides outside the gene matches: 9. This chain's CDR3 is CASSPGRGIETQYF. The CDR3 region has the DNA TGTGCCAGCAGTCCAGGCAGGGGGATCGAGACCCAGTACTTC.

The chain has TRBV20-1 and TRBJ2-2; perhaps D is TRBD1 or TRBD2 (5 bases each). Germline CDR1 and CDR2: DFQATT and SNEGSKA (reference sequence). V lost 6 bases, J lost 10 bases, and 15 bases lay in between. The CDR3 sequence is 12 residues long. This CDR3 is CSAQLGVKELFF. CDR3 in DNA: TGCAGTGCCCAGCTGGGGGTTAAGGAGCTGTTTTTT.

This clonotype has more than one count but fewer than ten. CDR3 in amino acids: CASSYGLAGWTGELFF. The CDR3 DNA sequence: TGTGCCAGCAGTTACGGACTAGCGGGATGGACCGGGGAGCTGTTTTTT. The genes are TRBV12-3 or TRBV12-4 and TRBJ2-2, with 12 bases matching TRBD2. This CDR3 contains 16 residues. V shed 4 bases and J 5 bases; nucleotides not matched to a gene: 5.

This clonotype has just a few counts. This chain links TRBV27 with TRBJ2-7; 7 nucleotides align to TRBD1. The CDR3 covers 14 residues. Germline assignment: CDR1 MNHEY and CDR2 SMNVEV (reference sequence). The V and J ends lost 2 bases and 3 bases, in that order; junction bases with no gene match: 4. In DNA, the CDR3 is TGTGCCAGCAGTTTACAAGGACAGGACTACGAGCAGTACTTC. Amino acids: CASSLQGQDYEQYF.

The table lists this clonotype with a few counts. The chain is built from TRBV20-1 and TRBJ1-2, with D possibly being TRBD1 (6 bases). The CDR3 loop spans 11 amino acids. From germline, CDR1 is DFQATT and CDR2 SNEGSKA (reference sequence). V shed 5 bases and J shed 5 bases, with 9 bases lying between them. As DNA, the CDR3 is TGCAGTGCTGTAGGGACATATGGCTACACCTTC. Protein sequence: CSAVGTYGYTF.

The chain uses TRBV10-3 and TRBJ1-1; D is undetermined. The germline CDR1 and CDR2 sequences are ENHRY and SYGVKD. The V end lost 1 base, the J end lost 3 bases, and 6 bases lay between the germline ends. The length of the CDR3 is 13 residues. The CDR3 protein is CAISEWQHTEAFF. The DNA of the CDR3 is TGTGCCATCAGTGAGTGGCAGCACACTGAAGCTTTCTTT.

This clonotype has only a few counts. The genes are TRBV7-2 and TRBJ2-1; TRBD1 is a possible D gene (7 bases). The V gene's germline CDR1 is SGHTA and CDR2 FQGNSA. V was trimmed by 3 bases and J by 1 base, leaving 10 bases between them. The CDR3 has 15 residues. The CDR3 nucleotides are TGTGCCAGCAGCTTCTCAGGGGGGTCCTACAATGAGCAGTTCTTC. This codes for CASSFSGGSYNEQFF. Together with reference TRBV7-2 and TRBJ2-1, the CDR3 gives the full variable domain: GAGVSQSPSNKVTEKGKDVELRCDPISGHTALYWYRQSLGQGLEFLIYFQGNSAPDKSGLPSDRFSAERTGGSVSTLTIQRTQQEDSAVYLCASSFSGGSYNEQFFGPGTRLTVL.

There are a few counts of this clonotype. The genes are TRBV29-1 and TRBJ2-7; no clear D gene. This CDR3 has 13 amino acids. The V end was cut by 6 bases, the J end by 4 bases, with 16 bases between. Germline assignment: CDR1 SQVTM and CDR2 ANQGSEA. The CDR3 reads CSVAGPTTYEQYF. The CDR3 coding sequence is TGCAGCGTGGCCGGGCCTACCACTTACGAGCAGTACTTC.

The rearrangement links TRBV15 to TRBJ2-1, with unresolved D. Germline loops: CDR1 LNHNV, CDR2 YYDKDF (reference sequence). This CDR3 comprises 15 residues. The V end was cut by 5 bases, the J end by 6 bases, with 17 bases between. CDR3 residues: CATSDRNPRVNEQFF. As DNA, the CDR3 is TGTGCCACCAGCGATCGAAACCCTCGCGTCAATGAGCAGTTCTTC. Looking up the rest from reference TRBV15 and TRBJ2-1 gives the full variable domain: DAMVIQNPRYQVTQFGKPVTLSCSQTLNHNVMYWYQQKSSQAPKLLFHYYDKDFNNEADTPDNFQSRRPNTSFCFLDIRSPGLGDTAMYLCATSDRNPRVNEQFFGPGTRLTVL.

This clonotype was found a few times. This chain links TRBV7-9 with TRBJ2-7; TRBD1 matches at 7 bases. The J segment lost 7 bases and the V segment lost 3 bases, leaving 18 bases of the junction unmatched. The germline CDR1 and CDR2 sequences are SEHNR and FQNEAQ (reference sequence). CDR3 length: 17 residues. This CDR3 reads CASSLPDPENRGREQYF. The CDR3 DNA sequence: TGTGCCAGCAGCTTGCCTGACCCTGAAAACAGGGGAAGAGAGCAGTACTTC.

This chain uses TRBV7-2 with TRBJ2-3; a weak D match, TRBD1 (5 bases). Germline lookup yields CDR1 SGHTA and CDR2 FQGNSA. V lost 2 bases, J lost 2 bases, and 11 bases lay in between. There are 15 residues in the CDR3. The CDR3: CASSLLAGITDTQYF. The CDR3 bases are TGTGCCAGCAGCTTATTAGCAGGGATCACAGATACGCAGTATTTT.

The sample holds a few counts of this clonotype. The J gene is TRBJ2-7, the V gene TRBV11-2; D gene ambiguous. The CDR3 has 18 amino acids. Trimming pared 2 bases from V and 0 bases from J, leaving 20 bases between. Germline assignment: CDR1 SGHAT and CDR2 FQNNGV. The CDR3 DNA reads as TGTGCCAGCAGCTTACGAAGCCCTGGGCGGCTTAGCTCCTACGAGCAGTACTTC. It encodes CASSLRSPGRLSSYEQYF.

The CDR3 DNA is TGTGCCAGCAGCCCGTTACTAGCTGAGGGTGAGACCCAGTACTTC. This translates into CASSPLLAEGETQYF. V is TRBV3-1 and J is TRBJ2-5; TRBD2 is a possible D gene (6 bases). The V and J ends lost 4 bases and 5 bases respectively, with 17 bases between them. Germline V gene lookup returns CDR1 LGHDT and CDR2 YNNKEL (reference sequence). CDR3 size: 15 residues.

This clonotype was detected a few times. The rearrangement uses TRBV2 and TRBJ2-1; unclear D gene. V lost 1 base to trimming and J lost 12 bases, with 13 bases between them. Per germline, CDR1 SNHLY and CDR2 FYNNEI. This CDR3 has 13 amino acids. CDR3 nucleotide sequence: TGTGCCAGCAGTGAAGAAAAGGGTTCGAGGCAGTTCTTC. Residues: CASSEEKGSRQFF.

The chain employs TRBV7-9 and TRBJ1-4, with D maybe TRBD1 (5 bases). CDR3 length: 13 residues. Per germline, CDR1 SEHNR and CDR2 FQNEAQ (reference sequence). The V and J ends lost 5 bases and 7 bases respectively, with 11 bases between them. In DNA form, the CDR3 reads TGTGCCAGCAGCCTTGACAGTTTTGAAAAACTGTTTTTT. Protein sequence: CASSLDSFEKLFF.

The rearrangement joins TRBV7-2 to TRBJ2-1; D call uncertain. The CDR3 has 13 residues. The V end lost 6 bases, the J end lost 9 bases, and 15 bases lay between the germline ends. Germline CDR1 and CDR2: SGHTA and FQGNSA. The CDR3 nucleotides are TGTGCCAGCAGTCTGGACGGTATGGGTGAGCAGTTCTTC. Protein product: CASSLDGMGEQFF.

The chain carries TRBV5-4 and TRBJ2-1, with no clear D. Germline loops: CDR1 SGHNT, CDR2 YYREEE (reference sequence). The V end lost 4 bases, the J end lost 7 bases, and 12 bases lay between the germline ends. The CDR3 runs 13 residues. The chain's CDR3 is CASSVNKINEQFF. In DNA form, the CDR3 reads TGTGCCAGCAGCGTCAACAAAATTAATGAGCAGTTCTTC.